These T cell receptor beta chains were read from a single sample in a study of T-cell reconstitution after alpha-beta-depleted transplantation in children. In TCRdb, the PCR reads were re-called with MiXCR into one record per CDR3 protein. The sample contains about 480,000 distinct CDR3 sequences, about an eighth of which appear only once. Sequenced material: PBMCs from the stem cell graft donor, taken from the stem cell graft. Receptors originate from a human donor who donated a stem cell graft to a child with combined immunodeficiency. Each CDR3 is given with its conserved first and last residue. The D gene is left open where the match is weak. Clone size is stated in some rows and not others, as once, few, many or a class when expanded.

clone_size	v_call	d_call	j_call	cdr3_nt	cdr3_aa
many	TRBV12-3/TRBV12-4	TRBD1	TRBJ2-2	TGTGCCAGCACCAGGGGGACAGGGTACCCTGGGGAGCTGTTTTTT	CASTRGTGYPGELFF
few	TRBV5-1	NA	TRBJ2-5	TGCGCCAGCAGCCCATGGACAGACCAAGAGACCCAGTACTTC	CASSPWTDQETQYF
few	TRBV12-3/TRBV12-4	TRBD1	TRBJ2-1	TGTGCCAGCAGCGGGACAGGGGGGTTTAATGAGCAGTTCTTC	CASSGTGGFNEQFF
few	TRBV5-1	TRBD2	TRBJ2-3	TGCGCCAGCAGACTGGACGGACTAGCGGGAGGGGCAGATACGCAGTATTTT	CASRLDGLAGGADTQYF
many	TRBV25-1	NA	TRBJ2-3	TGTGCCACCCCCCCTTCAGATACGCAGTATTTT	CATPPSDTQYF
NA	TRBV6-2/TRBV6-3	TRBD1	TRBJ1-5	TGTGCCAGCAGCGCACAGGGGGCATGGCAGCCCCAGCATTTT	CASSAQGAWQPQHF
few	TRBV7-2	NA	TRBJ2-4	TGTGCCAGCAGCCCCACTCGCAGCGCACCCAAAAACATTCAGTACTTC	CASSPTRSAPKNIQYF
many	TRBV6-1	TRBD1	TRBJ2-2	TGTGCCAGCAGTACCCGGGACAGGGTAGTCGGGGAGCTGTTTTTT	CASSTRDRVVGELFF
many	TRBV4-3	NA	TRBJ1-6	TGCGCCAGCAGCCAGGTCCAATCTGCTTCACCCCTCCACTTT	CASSQVQSASPLHF
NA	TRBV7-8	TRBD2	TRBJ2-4	TGTGCCAGCAGCACACTAGCGGGGGGTCTTAAAAACATTCAGTACTTC	CASSTLAGGLKNIQYF
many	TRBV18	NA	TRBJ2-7	TGTGCCAGCCGGGACCAACCCTACGAGCAGTACTTC	CASRDQPYEQYF
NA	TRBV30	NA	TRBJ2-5	TGTGCCTGGAGCATTGGCCCCCGGAGGACCCAGTACTTC	CAWSIGPRRTQYF
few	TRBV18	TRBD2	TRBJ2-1	TGTGCCAGCTCACCGGGGACTACCTTATACAATGAGCAGTTCTTC	CASSPGTTLYNEQFF
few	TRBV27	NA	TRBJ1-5	TGTGCCAGCAGTTTATCCGGGACCTTATATCAGCCCCAGCATTTT	CASSLSGTLYQPQHF
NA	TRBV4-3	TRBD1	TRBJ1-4	TGCGCCAGCAGCCAAGAAGGGGGCCCTCGAGAAAAACTGTTTTTT	CASSQEGGPREKLFF
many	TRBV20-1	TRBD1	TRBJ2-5	TGCAGTGCCACCACCCCGACAGGGGCTGGTGAGACCCAGTACTTC	CSATTPTGAGETQYF